The 3 T cell receptor beta chains reported below all come from one sample, sequenced in a study of control samples from healthy donors and cancer patients. The assay was immunoSEQ multiplex PCR, and TCRdb's table has in-frame clones only and misses some. The data hold about 60,000 clones, with approximately 95% observed a single time. Sequenced: blood. The source is a woman aged 18-29 years in good health.

This clone was seen once. A junction end diverges from the germline sequence, so it may reflect a read error. The chain couples TRBV7-7 to TRBJ1-4; D is unclear. The CDR3 spans 14 residues. The V gene's germline CDR1 is SSHAT and CDR2 FNYEAQ (reference sequence). In nucleotides, the CDR3 is TGTGCTAGCAGCTTAACAGAAAGCAATGAAAAACTGTTTTTT. Translating it yields CASSLTESNEKLFF.

The rearrangement uses TRBV11-2 and TRBJ1-1, with D possibly matching TRBD1 (5 bases). V lost 5 bases, J lost 2 bases, and 27 bases lay in between. Germline assignment: CDR1 SGHAT and CDR2 FQNNGV. The CDR3 spans 19 residues. The CDR3 spells CASSPRPVQGKLLNTEAFF. CDR3 nucleotides: TGTGCCAGCAGCCCCCGGCCCGTTCAGGGTAAACTGCTTAACACTGAAGCTTTCTTT.

The rearrangement joins TRBV6-2 or TRBV6-3 to TRBJ2-1, with 10 bases that match TRBD2. The V and J ends lost 2 bases and 8 bases, in that order; junction bases with no gene match: 6. The CDR3 is 15 amino acids. Germline V gene sequence: CDR1 MNHEY, CDR2 SVGEGT. CDR3 amino acids: CASSYRLAGVDEQFF. The CDR3 DNA follows: TGTGCCAGCAGTTACAGGCTAGCGGGGGTTGATGAGCAGTTCTTC.